These 26 T cell receptor beta chains were sequenced from one sample in a study of radiation and T cells in renal cell carcinoma. Specified time point: blood 4 weeks post-SBRT, at nephrectomy. Specified treatment: 15 Gy SBRT to primary tumor, nephrectomy 4 weeks later. TCRdb keeps only in-frame clones here, not all; method: immunoSEQ multiplex PCR. The profile shows around 170,000 clones, 88% of them singletons. The starting material was blood, obtained from a patient whose treatment included radiotherapy and nephrectomy. These receptors originate from a woman between 50 and 59 years old with renal cell carcinoma.

V is TRBV9 and J is TRBJ1-6, with D possibly being TRBD1 (6 bases). In germline, CDR1 is SGDLS, CDR2 YYNGEE. This CDR3 contains 16 residues. V was clipped by 0 bases and J by 2 bases, with 9 bases between them. As DNA, the CDR3 is TGTGCCAGCAGCGTAGCGGACAGCACCTATAATTCACCCCTCCACTTT. It codes for CASSVADSTYNSPLHF.

The chain has TRBV27 and TRBJ1-2; 9 bases align to TRBD1. Losses at the gene ends were 7 bases for V and 0 bases for J; bases not matched to a gene: 15. Germline assignment: CDR1 MNHEY and CDR2 SMNVEV (reference sequence). This CDR3 comprises 18 residues. In nucleotides, the CDR3 is TGTGCCAGCACCTTGCGGCAGGGACAGGGCGACCCTAACTATGGCTACACCTTC. Residues: CASTLRQGQGDPNYGYTF.

The chain recombines TRBV6-5 with TRBJ1-1, with D unclear. Trimming took 2 bases from V and 5 from J, leaving 15 bases between them. Looked up from germline, CDR1 is MNHEY and CDR2 is SVGAGI. The CDR3 covers 15 residues. The CDR3, as DNA: TGTGCCAGCAGTTACGTGACCACCGGACGGACTGAAGCTTTCTTT. Encoded protein: CASSYVTTGRTEAFF.

This clone has only a few counts. V and J are TRBV13 and TRBJ1-6; no definite D call. Trimming pared 2 bases from V and 14 bases from J, leaving 19 bases between. CDR1 is PRHDT, CDR2 FYEKMQ, per germline (reference sequence). The CDR3 extends over 15 amino acids. The CDR3 spells CASSLLSETAGTLHF. The CDR3 DNA follows: TGTGCCAGCAGCTTATTGTCAGAGACCGCGGGGACCCTCCACTTT.

Concerning this clone itself: Within the sample, other DNA sequences also encode this same CDR3. The chain carries TRBV18 and TRBJ2-5, with a possible D match to TRBD2 (6 bases). The V end lost 6 bases, the J end lost 2 bases, and 10 bases lay between the germline ends. The germline gives CDR1 KGHSH, CDR2 LQKENI. The CDR3 length is 13 residues. The CDR3 nucleotides are TGTGCCAGCTCCCCCGGACTACAAGAGACCCAGTACTTC. It is translated as CASSPGLQETQYF.

The gene calls are TRBV15 and TRBJ2-3; TRBD2 aligns across 8 bases. The junction had 6 bases not matched to a gene; V was cut back by 0 bases and J by 4 bases. Germline CDR1 reads LNHNV; CDR2 reads YYDKDF (reference sequence). The CDR3 is made up of 16 amino acids. Here the CDR3 DNA reads TGTGCCACCAGCAGAGATAGGCGGGGGGTGGCAGATACGCAGTATTTT. It yields the protein CATSRDRRGVADTQYF.

The rearrangement links TRBV18 to TRBJ2-1; 7 nucleotides agree with TRBD1. The CDR3 is 13 residues long. V was pared by 5 bases and J by 8 bases, with 6 bases of the junction left unmatched. CDR1 KGHSH and CDR2 LQKENI come from the germline V gene. Here the CDR3 reads CASSKDRWDEQFF. CDR3 DNA sequence: TGTGCCAGCTCAAAGGACAGGTGGGATGAGCAGTTCTTC. Using reference TRBV18 and TRBJ2-1 for the parts outside the CDR3, the full variable domain is NAGVMQNPRHLVRRRGQEARLRCSPMKGHSHVYWYRQLPEEGLKFMVYLQKENIIDESGMPKERFSAEFPKEGPSILRIQQVVRGDSAAYFCASSKDRWDEQFFGPGTRLTVL.

This chain joins TRBV10-2 and TRBJ1-3; tentatively, D is TRBD1 (5 bases). The V end lost 4 bases, the J end lost 4 bases, and 11 bases lay between the germline ends. Germline V gene sequence: CDR1 WSHSY, CDR2 SAAADI. The CDR3 loop spans 14 amino acids. CDR3 residues: CASSVGTRGNTIYF. In nucleotides, the CDR3 is TGCGCCAGCAGTGTAGGGACGAGAGGAAACACCATATATTTT.

This clone is a singleton in its sample. The chain couples TRBV7-9 to TRBJ1-1; a possible D gene is TRBD1 (5 bases). Per germline, CDR1 SEHNR and CDR2 FQNEAQ (reference sequence). The germline V and J ends were trimmed by 5 bases and 6 bases, with 13 bases remaining between them. This CDR3 is built from 13 residues. The CDR3 coding sequence is TGTGCCAGCAGCGATTACCAGGGTTCTGAAGCTTTCTTT. This encodes CASSDYQGSEAFF.

The chain carries TRBV15 and TRBJ1-1; D is possibly TRBD1 (6 bases). V was pared by 0 bases and J by 5 bases, with 13 bases between. This CDR3 comprises 15 residues. Per germline, CDR1 LNHNV and CDR2 YYDKDF (reference sequence). Here the CDR3 DNA reads TGTGCCACCAGCAGAGATCGAGGGGGTTGGACTGAAGCTTTCTTT. It yields the protein CATSRDRGGWTEAFF.

This clone was observed once. The rearrangement joins TRBV19 to TRBJ2-2; TRBD1 matches at 7 bases. CDR3 length: 15 amino acids. In germline, CDR1 is LNHDA, CDR2 SQIVND (reference sequence). Trimming at V came to 7 bases and at J to 1 base, leaving 6 bases not matched to a gene. The DNA for the CDR3 is TGTGCCAGTATCACCAACAGGGGGAACACCGGGGAGCTGTTTTTT. Protein product: CASITNRGNTGELFF.

V and J are TRBV19 and TRBJ1-6; TRBD1 matches 9 bases. The CDR3 runs to 14 residues. Germline trimming cut 9 bases from V and 10 bases from J; bases unmatched to any gene: 10. Germline V gene data show CDR1 as LNHDA and CDR2 as SQIVND (reference sequence). The CDR3 protein is CASQQTGGRSPLHF. Written as DNA, the CDR3 is TGTGCCAGCCAACAAACAGGGGGCAGATCACCCCTCCACTTT.

The chain uses TRBV6-5 and TRBJ1-4; D ambiguous. Germline CDR1 and CDR2: MNHEY and SVGAGI. The CDR3 covers 12 residues. The V end was cut by 5 bases, the J end by 14 bases, with 15 bases between. CDR3 in amino acids: CASSQTGILLFF. The CDR3 nucleotides are TGTGCCAGCAGTCAAACCGGAATCTTGCTGTTTTTT.

The chain joins TRBV6-1 to TRBJ1-2, with TRBD1 matching over 7 bases. The CDR3 length is 13 residues. Unmatched junction bases numbered 9, after V lost 10 bases and J lost 4 bases. Germline V gene lookup returns CDR1 MNHNS and CDR2 SASEGT. In DNA form, the CDR3 reads TGTGCCATTCGACAGGGCGGGAGCTATGGCTACACCTTC. It translates to CAIRQGGSYGYTF.

This clone was observed a single time. This chain's CDR3 is CASSLGQARQPQHF. DNA for the CDR3: TGTGCCAGCAGCTTAGGACAGGCGCGGCAGCCCCAGCATTTT. The chain uses TRBV6-1 and TRBJ1-5; 7 positions match TRBD1. The CDR3 runs 14 residues. V was clipped by 6 bases and J by 7 bases; unmatched bases: 9. Germline loops: CDR1 MNHNS, CDR2 SASEGT.

The chain employs TRBV6-5 and TRBJ1-2, with D possibly being TRBD1 (5 bases). The V end lost 8 bases, the J end lost 3 bases, and 19 bases lay between the germline ends. From germline, CDR1 is MNHEY and CDR2 SVGAGI. The CDR3 has 15 amino acids. The CDR3 DNA reads as TGTGCCAGCCAGGGACGAGGAGACGTACACTATGGCTACACCTTC. Its translation: CASQGRGDVHYGYTF.

The chain carries TRBV6-6 and TRBJ1-1; D is perhaps TRBD1 (5 bases). The V end was cut by 4 bases, the J end by 1 base, with 10 bases between. Germline V gene lookup returns CDR1 MNHNY and CDR2 SVGAGI (reference sequence). The CDR3 loop spans 14 amino acids. CDR3 amino acids: CASSLQAPNTEAFF. Written as DNA, the CDR3 is TGTGCCAGCAGTTTACAGGCCCCGAACACTGAAGCTTTCTTT.

This clone has a handful of counts. V gene TRBV6-1 combines with J gene TRBJ2-7, with 7 bases that match TRBD2. V was clipped by 2 bases and J by 5 bases; unmatched bases: 6. In germline, CDR1 is MNHNS, CDR2 SASEGT. The CDR3 has 14 amino acids. This chain's CDR3 is CASSESGGFNEQYF. CDR3 nucleotides: TGTGCCAGCAGTGAATCGGGAGGTTTTAACGAGCAGTACTTC.

This sequence joins TRBV11-2 and TRBJ2-7; unclear D gene. This CDR3 spans 15 amino acids. CDR1 and CDR2 from the germline V gene are SGHAT and FQNNGV. V was pared by 2 bases and J by 2 bases, with 13 bases between. The CDR3: CASSLSGPVPYEQYF. CDR3 nucleotide sequence: TGTGCCAGCAGCTTATCAGGCCCGGTACCCTACGAGCAGTACTTC.

This clone has a single count. The chain employs TRBV4-2 and TRBJ2-1; tentative D call: TRBD2 (6 bases). CDR1 is LGHNA, CDR2 YNFKEQ, per germline. CDR3 length: 15 residues. V gave up 3 bases and J gave up 3 bases, with 12 bases separating them. The CDR3 coding sequence is TGTGCCAGCAGCCATTATCCCGGGAGCTACAATGAGCAGTTCTTC. As protein: CASSHYPGSYNEQFF.

The chain recombines TRBV6-5 with TRBJ1-5; no firm D call. V lost 4 bases and J lost 3, with 7 bases in between. Germline values: CDR1 MNHEY, CDR2 SVGAGI. This CDR3 has 13 residues. The CDR3 nucleotides are TGTGCCAGCAGTTCAGGACCCAATCAGCCCCAGCATTTT. Its translation is CASSSGPNQPQHF.

This clone showed up just once. The chain couples TRBV18 to TRBJ2-1, with TRBD2 identical over 10 bases. V shed 4 bases and J 6 bases; nucleotides not matched to a gene: 6. The CDR3 totals 15 residues. The germline CDR1 and CDR2 sequences are KGHSH and LQKENI. For the CDR3, the DNA is TGTGCCAGCTCACTTACTAGCGGGGAGGCCAATGAGCAGTTCTTC. It codes for CASSLTSGEANEQFF.

The chain couples TRBV19 to TRBJ1-3; D gene ambiguous. This CDR3 region has 15 residues. V lost 1 base and J lost 1, with 8 bases in between. Germline CDR1 LNHDA, CDR2 SQIVND (reference sequence). Written as DNA, the CDR3 is TGTGCCAGTAGTATAGGACCGGGGTCTGGAAACACCATATATTTT. Translating it yields CASSIGPGSGNTIYF. The full variable domain, with the rest looked up from reference TRBV19 and TRBJ1-3, is DGGITQSPKYLFRKEGQNVTLSCEQNLNHDAMYWYRQDPGQGLRLIYYSQIVNDFQKGDIAEGYSVSREKKESFPLTVTSAQKNPTAFYLCASSIGPGSGNTIYFGEGSWLTVV.

This chain uses TRBV29-1 with TRBJ2-3, with no clear D. Germline V gives CDR1 SQVTM, CDR2 ANQGSEA. V was clipped by 4 bases and J by 2 bases, with 10 bases between them. This CDR3 is 13 amino acids long. The DNA of the CDR3 is TGCAGCGTTGTGAATGGGCCCACAGATACGCAGTATTTT. Residues: CSVVNGPTDTQYF.

This rearrangement joins TRBV19 to TRBJ2-7; no reliable D call. Germline V gene lookup returns CDR1 LNHDA and CDR2 SQIVND (reference sequence). The CDR3 loop spans 16 amino acids. Trimming shortened V by 3 bases and J by 0 bases, and 15 bases separated the two germline ends. The CDR3 loop reads CASSIRMTSPSYEQYF. The CDR3 region has the DNA TGTGCCAGTAGTATCCGTATGACATCTCCCTCCTACGAGCAGTACTTC.

The gene calls are TRBV6-5 and TRBJ2-4; tentatively, D is TRBD2 (7 bases). This CDR3 comprises 15 residues. Germline values: CDR1 MNHEY, CDR2 SVGAGI. Trimming left V 0 bases short and J 7 bases short, with 13 bases between. DNA of the CDR3: TGTGCCAGCAGTTACTCTGCCGGGGGGCCCAACATTCAGTACTTC. Protein sequence: CASSYSAGGPNIQYF.